The entry below gives a single T cell receptor (beta chain) sequence along with its context. The antigen remains unidentified. The data are from a study of T cell responses to AZD1222 COVID-19 vaccine. Overall study results and limits: There were mostly white British donors and more females than males, and clonal diversity was possibly underestimated.

The germline V gene encodes CDR1 WNHNN and CDR2 SYGVQD (reference sequence). The CDR3 is 14 amino acids. V was cut by 3 bases and J by 0 bases, with 6 bases left in between. Here immunoSEQ multiplex PCR was the method, and the copy in TCRdb shows in-frame clones only, minus some. Counted here are roughly 200,000 clones, approximately 93% occurring once; the ten biggest clones make up 1.5% to 2%. V is TRBV10-1 and J is TRBJ1-3; D is undetermined. This TCR came from an adult who received the AZD1222 COVID-19 vaccine. Sequences were derived from peripheral blood, sampled 28 days after the second AZD1222 dose. As DNA, the CDR3 is TGCGCCAGCAGTGATTGGAGCTCTGGAAACACCATATATTTT. Amino acid sequence: CASSDWSSGNTIYF.